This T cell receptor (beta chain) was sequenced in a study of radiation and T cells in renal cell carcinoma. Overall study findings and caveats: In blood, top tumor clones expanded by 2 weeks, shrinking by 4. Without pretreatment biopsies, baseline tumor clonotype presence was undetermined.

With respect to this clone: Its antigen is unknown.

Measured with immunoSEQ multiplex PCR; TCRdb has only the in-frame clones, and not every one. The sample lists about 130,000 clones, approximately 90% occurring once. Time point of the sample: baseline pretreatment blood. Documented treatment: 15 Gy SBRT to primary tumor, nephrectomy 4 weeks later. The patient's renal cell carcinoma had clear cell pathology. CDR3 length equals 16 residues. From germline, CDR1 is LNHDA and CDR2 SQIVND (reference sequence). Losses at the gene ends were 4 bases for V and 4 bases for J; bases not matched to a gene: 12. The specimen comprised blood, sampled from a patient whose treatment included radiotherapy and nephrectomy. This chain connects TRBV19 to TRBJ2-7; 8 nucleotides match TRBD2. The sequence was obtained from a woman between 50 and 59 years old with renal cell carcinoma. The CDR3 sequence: CASSSTRGGSIYEQYF. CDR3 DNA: TGTGCCAGTAGTAGTACGCGCGGGGGGAGCATTTACGAGCAGTACTTC.